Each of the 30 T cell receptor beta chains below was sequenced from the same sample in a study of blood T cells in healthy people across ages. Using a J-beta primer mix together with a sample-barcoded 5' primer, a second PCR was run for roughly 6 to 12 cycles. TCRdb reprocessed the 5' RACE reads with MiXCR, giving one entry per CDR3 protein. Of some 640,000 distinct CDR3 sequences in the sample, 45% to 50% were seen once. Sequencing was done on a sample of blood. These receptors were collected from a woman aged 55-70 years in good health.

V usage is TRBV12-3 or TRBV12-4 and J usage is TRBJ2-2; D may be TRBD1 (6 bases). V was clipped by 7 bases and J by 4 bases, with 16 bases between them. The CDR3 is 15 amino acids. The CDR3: CASTRGVGSTGELFF. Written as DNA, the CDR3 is TGTGCCAGCACCAGGGGAGTCGGGTCCACCGGGGAGCTGTTTTTT.

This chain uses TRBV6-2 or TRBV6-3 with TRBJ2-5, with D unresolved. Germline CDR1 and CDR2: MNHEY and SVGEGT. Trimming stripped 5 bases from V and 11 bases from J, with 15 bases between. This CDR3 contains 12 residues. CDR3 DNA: TGTGCCAGCAGTGTCCGAGCAAATGAGCAGTACTTC. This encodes CASSVRANEQYF.

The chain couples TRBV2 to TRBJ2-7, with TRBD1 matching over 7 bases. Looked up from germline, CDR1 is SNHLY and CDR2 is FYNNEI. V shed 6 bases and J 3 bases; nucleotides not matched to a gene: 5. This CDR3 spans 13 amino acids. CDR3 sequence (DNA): TGTGCCAGCAGCGAGACAGGGATCTACGAGCAGTACTTC. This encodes CASSETGIYEQYF.

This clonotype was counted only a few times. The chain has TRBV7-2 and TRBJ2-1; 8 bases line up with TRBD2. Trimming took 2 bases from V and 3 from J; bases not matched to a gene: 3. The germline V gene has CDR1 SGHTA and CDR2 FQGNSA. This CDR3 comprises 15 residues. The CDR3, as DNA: TGTGCCAGCAGCTTACCGGGACTAGGCTACAATGAGCAGTTCTTC. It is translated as CASSLPGLGYNEQFF.

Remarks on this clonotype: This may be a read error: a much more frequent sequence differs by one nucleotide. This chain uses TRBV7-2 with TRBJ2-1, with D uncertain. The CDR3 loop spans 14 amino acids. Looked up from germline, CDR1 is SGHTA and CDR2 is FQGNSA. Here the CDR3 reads CANSLGWAYNEQFF. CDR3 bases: TGTGCCAACAGCTTAGGGTGGGCCTACAATGAGCAGTTCTTC.

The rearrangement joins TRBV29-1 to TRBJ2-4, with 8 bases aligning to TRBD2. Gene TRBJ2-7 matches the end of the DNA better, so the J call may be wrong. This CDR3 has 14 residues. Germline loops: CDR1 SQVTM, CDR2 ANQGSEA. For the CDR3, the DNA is TGCAGCGTTGAAGCACTCACTAGCGGCTCCGAGCAGTACTTC. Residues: CSVEALTSGSEQYF.

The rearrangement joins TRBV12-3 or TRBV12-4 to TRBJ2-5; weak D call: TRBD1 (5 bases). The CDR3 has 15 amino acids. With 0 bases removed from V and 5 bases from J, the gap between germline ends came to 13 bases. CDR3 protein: CASSLAGRVNETQYF. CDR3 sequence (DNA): TGTGCCAGCAGTTTAGCAGGCAGGGTAAACGAGACCCAGTACTTC.

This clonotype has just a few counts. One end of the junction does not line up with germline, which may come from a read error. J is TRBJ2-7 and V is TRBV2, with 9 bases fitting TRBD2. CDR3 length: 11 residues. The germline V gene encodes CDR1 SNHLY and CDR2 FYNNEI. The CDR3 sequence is CASSAGGEQYF. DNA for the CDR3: TGTGCTAGCAGTGCGGGAGGGGAGCAGTACTTC.

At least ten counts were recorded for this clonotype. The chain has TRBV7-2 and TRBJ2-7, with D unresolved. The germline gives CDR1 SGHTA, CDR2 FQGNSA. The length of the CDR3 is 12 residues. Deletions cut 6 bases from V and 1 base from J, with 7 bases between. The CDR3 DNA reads TGTGCCAGCAGTCCTAGATCCTACGAGCAGTACTTC. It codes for CASSPRSYEQYF. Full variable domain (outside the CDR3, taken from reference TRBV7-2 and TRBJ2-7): GAGVSQSPSNKVTEKGKDVELRCDPISGHTALYWYRQSLGQGLEFLIYFQGNSAPDKSGLPSDRFSAERTGGSVSTLTIQRTQQEDSAVYLCASSPRSYEQYFGPGTRLTVT.

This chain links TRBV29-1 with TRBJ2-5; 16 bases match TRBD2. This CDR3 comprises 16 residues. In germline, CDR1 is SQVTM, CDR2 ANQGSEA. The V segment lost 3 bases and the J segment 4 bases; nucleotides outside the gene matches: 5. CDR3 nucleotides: TGCAGCGTTGAGGGACTAGCGGGAGGGCCGCGAGAGACCCAGTACTTC. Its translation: CSVEGLAGGPRETQYF.

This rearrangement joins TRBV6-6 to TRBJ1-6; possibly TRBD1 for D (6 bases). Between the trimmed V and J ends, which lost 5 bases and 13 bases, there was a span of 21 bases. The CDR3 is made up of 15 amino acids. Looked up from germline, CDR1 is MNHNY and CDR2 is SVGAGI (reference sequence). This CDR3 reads CASSNFRDKAYPLHF. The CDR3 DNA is TGTGCCAGCAGTAACTTCCGGGACAAGGCCTACCCCCTCCACTTT.

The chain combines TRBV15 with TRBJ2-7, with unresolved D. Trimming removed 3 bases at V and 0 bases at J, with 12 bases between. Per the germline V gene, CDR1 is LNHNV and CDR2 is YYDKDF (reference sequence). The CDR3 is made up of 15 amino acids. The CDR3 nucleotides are TGTGCCACCAGCAGCGTCGGGTCTAGCTCCTACGAGCAGTACTTC. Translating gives CATSSVGSSSYEQYF.

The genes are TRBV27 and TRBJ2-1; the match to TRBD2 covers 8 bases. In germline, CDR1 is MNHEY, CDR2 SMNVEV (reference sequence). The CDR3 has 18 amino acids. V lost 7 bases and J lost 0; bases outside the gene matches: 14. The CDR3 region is CASTRSPGLGSSYNEQFF. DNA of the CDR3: TGTGCCAGCACTAGATCTCCGGGACTAGGGAGCTCCTACAATGAGCAGTTCTTC.

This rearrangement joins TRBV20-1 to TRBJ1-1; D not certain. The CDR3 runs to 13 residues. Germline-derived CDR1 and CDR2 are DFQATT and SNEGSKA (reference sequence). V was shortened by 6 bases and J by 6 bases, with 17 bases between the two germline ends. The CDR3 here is CSASNSAHPEAFF. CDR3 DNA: TGCAGTGCCTCCAACTCAGCCCACCCTGAAGCTTTCTTT.

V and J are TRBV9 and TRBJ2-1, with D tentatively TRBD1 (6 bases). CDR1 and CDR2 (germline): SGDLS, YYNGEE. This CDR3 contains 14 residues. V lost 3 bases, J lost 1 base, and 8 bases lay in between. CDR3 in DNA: TGTGCCAGCAGCGATACAGGGTCCTACAATGAGCAGTTCTTC. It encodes CASSDTGSYNEQFF.

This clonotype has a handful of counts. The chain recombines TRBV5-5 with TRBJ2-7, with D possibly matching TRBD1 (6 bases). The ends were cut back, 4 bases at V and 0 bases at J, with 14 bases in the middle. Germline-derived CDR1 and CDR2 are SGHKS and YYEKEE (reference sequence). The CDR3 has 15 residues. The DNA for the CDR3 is TGTGCCAGCAGCCTAGCAGGGGCTAGCTCCTACGAGCAGTACTTC. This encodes CASSLAGASSYEQYF. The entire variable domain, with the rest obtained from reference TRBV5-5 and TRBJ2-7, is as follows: DAGVTQSPTHLIKTRGQQVTLRCSPISGHKSVSWYQQVLGQGPQFIFQYYEKEERGRGNFPDRFSARQFPNYSSELNVNALLLGDSALYLCASSLAGASSYEQYFGPGTRLTVT.

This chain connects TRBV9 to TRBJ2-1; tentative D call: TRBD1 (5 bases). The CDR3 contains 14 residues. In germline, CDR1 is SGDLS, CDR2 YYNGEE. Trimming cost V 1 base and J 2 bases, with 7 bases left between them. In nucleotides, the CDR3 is TGTGCCAGCAGCGTAAACAGGCCCTACAATGAGCAGTTCTTC. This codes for CASSVNRPYNEQFF. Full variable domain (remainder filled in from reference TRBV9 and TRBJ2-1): DSGVTQTPKHLITATGQRVTLRCSPRSGDLSVYWYQQSLDQGLQFLIQYYNGEERAKGNILERFSAQQFPDLHSELNLSSLELGDSALYFCASSVNRPYNEQFFGPGTRLTVL.

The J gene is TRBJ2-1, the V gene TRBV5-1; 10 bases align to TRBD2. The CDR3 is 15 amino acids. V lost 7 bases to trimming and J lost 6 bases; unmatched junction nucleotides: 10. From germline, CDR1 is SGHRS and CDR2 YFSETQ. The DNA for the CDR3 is TGCGCCAGCCGTAGCGGGAGGAACCGCTTCAATGAGCAGTTCTTC. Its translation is CASRSGRNRFNEQFF. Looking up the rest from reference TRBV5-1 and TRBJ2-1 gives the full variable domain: KAGVTQTPRYLIKTRGQQVTLSCSPISGHRSVSWYQQTPGQGLQFLFEYFSETQRNKGNFPGRFSGRQFSNSRSEMNVSTLELGDSALYLCASRSGRNRFNEQFFGPGTRLTVL.

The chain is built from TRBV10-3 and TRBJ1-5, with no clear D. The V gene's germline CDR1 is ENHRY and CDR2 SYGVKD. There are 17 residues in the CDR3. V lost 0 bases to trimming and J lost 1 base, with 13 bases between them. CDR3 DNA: TGTGCCATCAGTGAGTCAAGCGGCACGTTGAGCAATCAGCCCCAGCATTTT. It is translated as CAISESSGTLSNQPQHF.

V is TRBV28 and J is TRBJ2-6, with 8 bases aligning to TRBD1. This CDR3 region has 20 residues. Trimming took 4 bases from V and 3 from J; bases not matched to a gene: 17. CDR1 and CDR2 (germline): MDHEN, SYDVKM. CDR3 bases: TGTGCCAGCAGTTCCCCCCCAGGCGGGACAGGTTCTAGTGGGGCCAACGTCCTGACTTTC. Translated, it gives CASSSPPGGTGSSGANVLTF.

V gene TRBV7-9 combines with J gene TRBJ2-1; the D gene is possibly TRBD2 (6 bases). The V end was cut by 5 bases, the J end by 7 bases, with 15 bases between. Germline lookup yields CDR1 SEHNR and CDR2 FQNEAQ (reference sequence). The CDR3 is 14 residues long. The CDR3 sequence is CASSASASWNEQFF. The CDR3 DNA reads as TGTGCCAGCAGCGCTAGCGCTAGCTGGAATGAGCAGTTCTTC.

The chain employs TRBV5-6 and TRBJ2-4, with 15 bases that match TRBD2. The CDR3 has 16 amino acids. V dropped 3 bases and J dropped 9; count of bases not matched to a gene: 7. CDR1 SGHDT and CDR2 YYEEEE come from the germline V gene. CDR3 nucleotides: TGTGCCAGCAGCTCCCGGACTAGCGGGAGGGGGGGCATTCAGTACTTC. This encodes CASSSRTSGRGGIQYF.

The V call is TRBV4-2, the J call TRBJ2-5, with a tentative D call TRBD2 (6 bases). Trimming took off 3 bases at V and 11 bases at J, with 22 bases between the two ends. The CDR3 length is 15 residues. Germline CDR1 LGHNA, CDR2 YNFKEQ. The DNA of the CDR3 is TGTGCCAGCAGCCAGACTAGTTTCACCTACAATGAGCAGTACTTC. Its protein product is CASSQTSFTYNEQYF.

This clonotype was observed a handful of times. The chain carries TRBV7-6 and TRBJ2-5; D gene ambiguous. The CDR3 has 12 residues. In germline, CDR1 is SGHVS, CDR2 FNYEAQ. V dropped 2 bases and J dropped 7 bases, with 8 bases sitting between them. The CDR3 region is CASSLSYVTQYF. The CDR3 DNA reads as TGTGCCAGCAGCTTAAGTTACGTGACCCAGTACTTC.

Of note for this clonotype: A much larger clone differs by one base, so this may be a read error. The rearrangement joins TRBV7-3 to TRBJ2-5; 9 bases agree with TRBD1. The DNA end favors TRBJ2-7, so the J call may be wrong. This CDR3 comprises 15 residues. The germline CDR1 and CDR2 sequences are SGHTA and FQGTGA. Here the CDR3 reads CACSLMGGQGGEQYF. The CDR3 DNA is TGTGCCTGCAGCTTAATGGGGGGACAGGGCGGCGAGCAGTACTTC.

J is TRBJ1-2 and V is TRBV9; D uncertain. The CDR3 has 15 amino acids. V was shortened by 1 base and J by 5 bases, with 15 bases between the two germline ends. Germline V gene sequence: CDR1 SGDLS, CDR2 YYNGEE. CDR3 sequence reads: CASSVKEGPLYGYTF. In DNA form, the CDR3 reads TGTGCCAGCAGCGTAAAAGAAGGGCCCTTGTATGGCTACACCTTC. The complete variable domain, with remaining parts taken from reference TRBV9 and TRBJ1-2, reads DSGVTQTPKHLITATGQRVTLRCSPRSGDLSVYWYQQSLDQGLQFLIQYYNGEERAKGNILERFSAQQFPDLHSELNLSSLELGDSALYFCASSVKEGPLYGYTFGSGTRLTVV.

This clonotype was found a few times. As DNA, the CDR3 is TGTGCCAGCAGCCAAGGGTTACAGGGTCCCAATTCACCCCTCCACTTT. It yields the protein CASSQGLQGPNSPLHF. The chain has TRBV3-1 and TRBJ1-6, with D possibly matching TRBD1 (6 bases). Germline V gene sequence: CDR1 LGHDT, CDR2 YNNKEL (reference sequence). Trimming left V 1 base short and J 7 bases short, with 14 bases between. The CDR3 extends over 16 amino acids.

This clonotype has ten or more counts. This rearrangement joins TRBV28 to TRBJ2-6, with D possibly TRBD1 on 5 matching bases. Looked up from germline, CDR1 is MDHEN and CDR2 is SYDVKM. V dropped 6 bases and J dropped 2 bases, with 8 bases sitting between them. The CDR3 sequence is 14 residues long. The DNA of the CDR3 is TGTGCCAGCAGCTCAGGGACTGGGGCCAACGTCCTGACTTTC. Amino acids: CASSSGTGANVLTF.

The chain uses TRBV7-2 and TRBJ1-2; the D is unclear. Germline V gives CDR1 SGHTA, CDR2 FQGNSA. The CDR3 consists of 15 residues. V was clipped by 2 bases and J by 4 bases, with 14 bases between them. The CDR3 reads CASSLRSSDGYGYTF. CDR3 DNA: TGTGCCAGCAGCTTAAGGTCCAGCGATGGCTATGGCTACACCTTC. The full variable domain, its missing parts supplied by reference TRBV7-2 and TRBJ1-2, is GAGVSQSPSNKVTEKGKDVELRCDPISGHTALYWYRQSLGQGLEFLIYFQGNSAPDKSGLPSDRFSAERTGGSVSTLTIQRTQQEDSAVYLCASSLRSSDGYGYTFGSGTRLTVV.

CDR3 DNA: TGCGCCAGCAGCCAAGATGGGGTGACTAGCGGCTACACCGGGGAGCTGTTTTTT. It specifies CASSQDGVTSGYTGELFF. This chain uses TRBV4-3 with TRBJ2-2; 9 bases are shared with TRBD2. In germline, CDR1 is LGHNA, CDR2 YSLEER. V shed 0 bases, J shed 3 bases, and the junction held 8 bases outside the gene matches. The CDR3 is 18 amino acids.